This TCR beta chain was sequenced in a study of blood T cell repertoires in COVID-19. Overall study context: From T cells, B-cell-depleted T cells, or PBMCs came the material, which was cDNA or gDNA.

Sequencing used immunoSEQ multiplex PCR; TCRdb keeps in-frame clones, though not all of them. The sample records 200,000 to 250,000 clones, nearly 90% being singletons. V shed 8 bases and J shed 8 bases, with 16 bases lying between them. Germline CDR1 is MDHEN and CDR2 is SYDVKM. The CDR3 extends over 13 amino acids. This TCR derives from a man aged 25 to 40 who had been exposed to COVID-19. Sequenced sample: PBMCs or T cells enriched from blood (not recorded which). This sequence joins TRBV28 and TRBJ1-5; D ambiguous. Written as DNA, the CDR3 is TGTGCCAGCCGTCGGATGGGCGGGGAGCCCCAGCATTTT. It specifies CASRRMGGEPQHF. The variable domain in full, completed from reference TRBV28 and TRBJ1-5, reads DVKVTQSSRYLVKRTGEKVFLECVQDMDHENMFWYRQDPGLGLRLIYFSYDVKMKEKGDIPEGYSVSREKKERFSLILESASTNQTSMYLCASRRMGGEPQHFGDGTRLSIL.